One and the same sample provided the 27 T cell receptor beta chains below, sequenced in a study. Treg sorting used a CD4+CD25+CD127-/low gate. TCRdb re-analysed the 5' RACE reads in MiXCR, keeping a single row per CDR3 protein. The table lists some 30,000 distinct CDR3 sequences, around 27% of them singletons, with approximately 2.1% in the top ten. Sequenced: tumor-infiltrating Tregs sorted from the breast tumor. These receptors originate from a female donor with breast cancer.

Comments on this clonotype: A single base separates this from a much larger clone, so it may be a read error. The chain links TRBV20-1 to TRBJ2-7; D not resolved. The germline V and J ends were trimmed by 5 bases and 5 bases, with 10 bases remaining between them. The CDR3 runs to 11 residues. Germline V gene lookup returns CDR1 DFQATT and CDR2 SNEGSKA (reference sequence). The CDR3 bases are TGCAGTGCTCCCCTCTACGACGAGCAGTACTTC. This translates into CSAPLYDEQYF.

This chain joins TRBV3-1 and TRBJ2-3; D is perhaps TRBD2 (5 bases). From germline, CDR1 is LGHDT and CDR2 YNNKEL (reference sequence). V lost 4 bases to trimming and J lost 3 bases, with 11 bases between them. CDR3 length: 14 residues. DNA for the CDR3: TGTGCCAGCAGCCGGGAGTTTGGTACAGATACGCAGTATTTT. Encoded protein: CASSREFGTDTQYF.

This clonotype was seen only a few times. This rearrangement joins TRBV12-3 or TRBV12-4 to TRBJ1-1; unclear D gene. V was shortened by 5 bases and J by 8 bases, with 15 bases between the two germline ends. The CDR3 extends over 13 amino acids. CDR3 sequence: CASSDTSGREAFF. CDR3 sequence (DNA): TGTGCCAGCAGTGATACTAGCGGGAGGGAAGCTTTCTTT.

This clonotype has more than one count but fewer than ten. This sequence may be a read error, since a much larger clone differs from it by one base. This chain connects TRBV4-2 to TRBJ2-3; 7 bases align to TRBD2. Germline CDR1 and CDR2: LGHNA and YNFKEQ. This CDR3 has 15 amino acids. This chain's CDR3 is CASGHRQRDTDTQYF. CDR3 bases: TGTGCCAGCGGCCACCGCCAGCGGGACACAGATACGCAGTATTTT.

The V and J genes are TRBV29-1 and TRBJ1-1, with a possible D match to TRBD1 (5 bases). Per the germline V gene, CDR1 is SQVTM and CDR2 is ANQGSEA. The CDR3 has 14 residues. V was pared by 1 base and J by 0 bases, with 9 bases between. DNA of the CDR3: TGCAGCGTTGAAGGACAGCACATGAACACTGAAGCTTTCTTT. Translating gives CSVEGQHMNTEAFF.

There are many counts of this clonotype. The chain employs TRBV12-5 and TRBJ2-1; possible D gene TRBD2, 6 bases. V was cut by 5 bases and J by 5 bases, with 16 bases left in between. This CDR3 is built from 15 residues. Per the germline V gene, CDR1 is LGHNT and CDR2 is FRNRAP. CDR3 DNA sequence: TGTGCTAGTGGTCCCGGGGCCGGGACTCACAATGAGCAGTTCTTC. Translated: CASGPGAGTHNEQFF. Based on the CDR3 plus reference TRBV12-5 and TRBJ2-1, the full variable domain is DARVTQTPRHKVTEMGQEVTMRCQPILGHNTVFWYRQTMMQGLELLAYFRNRAPLDDSGMPKDRFSAEMPDATLATLKIQPSEPRDSAVYFCASGPGAGTHNEQFFGPGTRLTVL.

CDR3 residues: CASSTHRGKGNTIYF. The CDR3 coding sequence is TGTGCCAGCAGCACCCACAGGGGCAAGGGAAACACCATATATTTT. V and J are TRBV7-9 and TRBJ1-3; 7 nucleotides match TRBD1. Germline lookup yields CDR1 SEHNR and CDR2 FQNEAQ (reference sequence). This CDR3 spans 15 amino acids. The junction had 8 bases not matched to a gene; V was cut back by 5 bases and J by 4 bases.

The chain is built from TRBV20-1 and TRBJ2-7, with TRBD2 matching 11 bases. V lost 1 base, J lost 2 bases, and 7 bases stayed unmatched. This CDR3 is 16 amino acids long. Looked up from germline, CDR1 is DFQATT and CDR2 is SNEGSKA (reference sequence). The DNA for the CDR3 is TGCAGTGCTAGAGCTGGACTAGCGGGCCGCACCTACGAGCAGTACTTC. Encoded protein: CSARAGLAGRTYEQYF.

The table lists this clonotype with many counts. The chain carries TRBV24-1 and TRBJ1-5; D call uncertain. CDR1 and CDR2 (germline): KGHDR, SFDVKD. This CDR3 region has 12 residues. V lost 4 bases, J lost 7 bases, and 7 bases lay in between. CDR3 in amino acids: CATSEGSQPQHF. For the CDR3, the DNA is TGTGCCACCAGTGAAGGGTCCCAGCCCCAGCATTTT.

The V gene is TRBV6-1, the J gene TRBJ1-4; D possibly corresponds to TRBD1 (5 bases). The V gene lost 8 bases and the J gene lost 7 bases, with 23 bases spanning the gap. CDR1 is MNHNS and CDR2 is SASEGT in the germline V gene. The CDR3 totals 16 residues. The CDR3 spells CASSSSIQPGVEKLFF. The CDR3 region has the DNA TGTGCCAGCTCCTCGTCGATTCAGCCGGGGGTTGAAAAACTGTTTTTT.

The chain employs TRBV3-1 and TRBJ1-4; 7 bases are shared with TRBD1. Germline lookup yields CDR1 LGHDT and CDR2 YNNKEL (reference sequence). The V segment lost 4 bases and the J segment 0 bases; nucleotides outside the gene matches: 14. The CDR3 is 19 amino acids. CDR3 residues: CASSLDRPQEAATNEKLFF. CDR3 coding DNA: TGTGCCAGCAGCCTGGACAGGCCCCAAGAGGCTGCAACTAATGAAAAACTGTTTTTT.

This clonotype was detected a few times. The gene calls are TRBV20-1 and TRBJ1-5, with 7 positions matching TRBD1. Trimming removed 3 bases from V and 2 bases from J; junction bases left unmatched: 7. The germline CDR1 and CDR2 sequences are DFQATT and SNEGSKA (reference sequence). The CDR3 is made up of 15 amino acids. CDR3 sequence: CSASRGGAGNQPQHF. The CDR3 nucleotides are TGCAGTGCTAGTAGAGGGGGCGCGGGCAATCAGCCCCAGCATTTT.

This clonotype has at least ten counts. The DNA for the CDR3 is TGTGCCAGCAGTTACACCGGGACGCTGAACGAGCAGTACTTC. This gives the protein CASSYTGTLNEQYF. The chain carries TRBV6-6 and TRBJ2-7, with D possibly being TRBD1 or TRBD2 (5 bases each). Germline CDR1 and CDR2: MNHNY and SVGAGI (reference sequence). The CDR3 is made up of 14 amino acids. The V gene lost 2 bases and the J gene lost 5 bases, with 13 bases spanning the gap.

On this clonotype: A much larger clone is a single base away; this may be a read error. This chain links TRBV4-1 with TRBJ1-1; maybe TRBD1 (5 bases). The CDR3 extends over 14 amino acids. Germline V gene sequence: CDR1 MGHRA, CDR2 YSYEKL. The CDR3 spells CASSQGQLDTEALF. In DNA form, the CDR3 reads TGCGCCAGCAGCCAAGGGCAGTTGGACACTGAAGCTCTCTTT.

The rearrangement joins TRBV4-2 to TRBJ2-1, with D possibly TRBD2 on 6 matching bases. Germline CDR1 LGHNA, CDR2 YNFKEQ. The length of the CDR3 is 13 residues. The ends were cut back, 3 bases at V and 8 bases at J, with 11 bases in the middle. Written as DNA, the CDR3 is TGTGCCAGCAGCCACGTAGCGGCCGATGAGCAGTTCTTC. It encodes CASSHVAADEQFF.

A few counts support this clonotype. V and J are TRBV5-4 and TRBJ2-7, with 10 bases identical to TRBD2. The CDR3 runs to 15 residues. V dropped 4 bases and J dropped 7; count of bases not matched to a gene: 11. Germline-derived CDR1 and CDR2 are SGHNT and YYREEE (reference sequence). CDR3 sequence (DNA): TGTGCCAGCAGCCCAGATAGCGGGAGGCCGGGGGAGCAGTACTTC. This encodes CASSPDSGRPGEQYF. Combining the CDR3 with reference TRBV5-4 and TRBJ2-7 gives the whole variable domain ETGVTQSPTHLIKTRGQQVTLRCSSQSGHNTVSWYQQALGQGPQFIFQYYREEENGRGNFPPRFSGLQFPNYSSELNVNALELDDSALYLCASSPDSGRPGEQYFGPGTRLTVT.

Comments on this clonotype: The junction departs from the called germline gene at one end, perhaps through a read error. The chain links TRBV20-1 to TRBJ2-7; D possibly uses TRBD1 or TRBD2 (5 bases each). Germline CDR1 DFQATT, CDR2 SNEGSKA (reference sequence). The CDR3 spans 13 residues. Here the CDR3 DNA reads TGCAGTGCCAGAGAGGGGCTCGCATACGAGCAGTACTTC. This codes for CSAREGLAYEQYF.

V is TRBV2 and J is TRBJ2-1, with 8 bases that match TRBD1. The trim removed 4 bases at V and 1 base at J, leaving 12 bases unmatched. This CDR3 contains 18 residues. Germline assignment: CDR1 SNHLY and CDR2 FYNNEI. The CDR3 bases are TGTGCCAGCAGTGGGTGGAGTGGCAGGGGGCAGTCCTACAATGAGCAGTTCTTC. It codes for CASSGWSGRGQSYNEQFF.

This clonotype came up many times. The chain has TRBV9 and TRBJ2-1; no clear D gene. Germline CDR1 and CDR2: SGDLS and YYNGEE. CDR3 length: 12 residues. The ends were cut back, 4 bases at V and 8 bases at J, with 10 bases in the middle. The CDR3 DNA sequence: TGTGCCAGCAGCACAAACTTGGATGAGCAGTTCTTC. Encoded protein: CASSTNLDEQFF. Complete variable domain (other parts from reference TRBV9 and TRBJ2-1): DSGVTQTPKHLITATGQRVTLRCSPRSGDLSVYWYQQSLDQGLQFLIQYYNGEERAKGNILERFSAQQFPDLHSELNLSSLELGDSALYFCASSTNLDEQFFGPGTRLTVL.

This clonotype is judged medium-sized. The rearrangement links TRBV20-1 to TRBJ1-2; 8 positions match TRBD1. The CDR3 totals 14 residues. In germline, CDR1 is DFQATT, CDR2 SNEGSKA (reference sequence). The V and J ends lost 4 bases and 4 bases, in that order; junction bases with no gene match: 8. The CDR3 loop is CSATIRGQGYGYTF. The CDR3 DNA reads TGCAGTGCTACAATCAGGGGGCAGGGCTATGGCTACACCTTC.

This clonotype was recorded many times. This CDR3 is CASRTGQGYEQYF. CDR3 sequence (DNA): TGTGCCAGCAGAACGGGACAGGGCTACGAGCAGTACTTC. This chain uses TRBV12-3 or TRBV12-4 with TRBJ2-7; 9 nucleotides match TRBD1. CDR3 length: 13 amino acids. After removal of 6 bases from V and 3 bases from J, the junction contained 3 bases not matched to a gene.

This clonotype was seen at least ten times. The chain carries TRBV5-1 and TRBJ1-1; 7 bases are a match to TRBD1. CDR3 length: 11 residues. V lost 8 bases, J lost 7 bases, and 5 bases stayed unmatched. The germline gives CDR1 SGHRS, CDR2 YFSETQ. CDR3 nucleotides: TGCGCCAGTACAGGGGTGAGTGAAGCTTTCTTT. Amino acids: CASTGVSEAFF. The complete variable domain, with remaining parts taken from reference TRBV5-1 and TRBJ1-1, reads KAGVTQTPRYLIKTRGQQVTLSCSPISGHRSVSWYQQTPGQGLQFLFEYFSETQRNKGNFPGRFSGRQFSNSRSEMNVSTLELGDSALYLCASTGVSEAFFGQGTRLTVV.

The chain has TRBV7-3 and TRBJ1-1; no clear D gene. The germline gives CDR1 SGHTA, CDR2 FQGTGA. The CDR3 totals 13 residues. V was cut by 2 bases and J by 1 base, with 5 bases left in between. DNA of the CDR3: TGTGCCAGCAGCTTACACAAGAACACTGAAGCTTTCTTT. Its protein product is CASSLHKNTEAFF. Supplemented by reference TRBV7-3 and TRBJ1-1, the full variable domain reads GAGVSQTPSNKVTEKGKYVELRCDPISGHTALYWYRQSLGQGPEFLIYFQGTGAADDSGLPNDRFFAVRPEGSVSTLKIQRTERGDSAVYLCASSLHKNTEAFFGQGTRLTVV.

In its sample, this clonotype was seen many times. The genes are TRBV6-6 and TRBJ2-1, with D unresolved. Per the germline V gene, CDR1 is MNHNY and CDR2 is SVGAGI (reference sequence). V dropped 6 bases and J dropped 9 bases, with 12 bases sitting between them. The CDR3 is made up of 12 amino acids. CDR3 loop: CASSPFDTEQFF. The CDR3, as DNA: TGTGCCAGCAGCCCTTTCGATACTGAGCAGTTCTTC.

This clonotype was picked up a small number of times. This chain uses TRBV6-1 with TRBJ1-2, with 9 bases identical to TRBD1. Losses at the gene ends were 6 bases for V and 7 bases for J; bases not matched to a gene: 12. CDR1 and CDR2 from the germline V gene are MNHNS and SASEGT. There are 15 residues in the CDR3. The DNA for the CDR3 is TGTGCCAGCAGGTCCACAGGGGGCCGCAATTCTGGCTACACCTTC. It codes for CASRSTGGRNSGYTF.

V gene TRBV3-1 combines with J gene TRBJ1-2, with D maybe TRBD1 (5 bases). CDR3 length: 15 residues. V dropped 1 base and J dropped 4 bases, with 13 bases sitting between them. Looked up from germline, CDR1 is LGHDT and CDR2 is YNNKEL (reference sequence). CDR3 sequence: CASSQGGGEIYGYTF. The CDR3 nucleotides are TGTGCCAGCAGCCAAGGGGGGGGAGAAATCTATGGCTACACCTTC.

Of note for this clonotype: A much bigger clone sits one base away, suggesting this may be a read error. The chain is built from TRBV5-1 and TRBJ1-6, with 7 nucleotides matching TRBD1. V lost 4 bases, J lost 9 bases, and 7 bases stayed unmatched. CDR1 and CDR2 (germline): SGHRS, YFSETQ. This CDR3 comprises 14 residues. CDR3 loop: CASSPGQRISPLHF. In nucleotides, the CDR3 is TGCGCCAGCAGCCCGGGACAGAGGATTTCACCCCTCCACTTT. The full variable domain, rest sourced from reference TRBV5-1 and TRBJ1-6, is KAGVTQTPRYLIKTRGQQVTLSCSPISGHRSVSWYQQTPGQGLQFLFEYFSETQRNKGNFPGRFSGRQFSNSRSEMNVSTLELGDSALYLCASSPGQRISPLHFGNGTRLTVT.